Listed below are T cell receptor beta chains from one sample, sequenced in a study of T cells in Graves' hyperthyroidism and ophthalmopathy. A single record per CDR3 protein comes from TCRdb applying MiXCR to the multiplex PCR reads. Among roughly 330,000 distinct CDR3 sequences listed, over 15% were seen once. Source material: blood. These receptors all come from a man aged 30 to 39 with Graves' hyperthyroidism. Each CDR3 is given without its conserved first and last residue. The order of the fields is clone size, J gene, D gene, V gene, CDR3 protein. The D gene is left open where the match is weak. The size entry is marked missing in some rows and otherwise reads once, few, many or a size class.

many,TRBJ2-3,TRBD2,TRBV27,ASSRTSGWEADTQY
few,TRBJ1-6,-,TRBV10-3,AIRTRYSPLH
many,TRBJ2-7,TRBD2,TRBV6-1,ASSEDGLWREIDEQY
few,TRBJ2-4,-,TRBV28,ASSWPARTAPVGKNIQY
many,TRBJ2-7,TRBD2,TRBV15,ATSDRGLAGGGDEQY
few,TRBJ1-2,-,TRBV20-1,SAREMGQLNNYGYT
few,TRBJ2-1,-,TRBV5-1,ASSRSGPNNEQF
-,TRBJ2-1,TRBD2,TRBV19,ASSIGAGAINEQF
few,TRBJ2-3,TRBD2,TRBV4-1,ASSQAQTSGRFTDTQY
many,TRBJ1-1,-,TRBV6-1,ASNPWNTEAF
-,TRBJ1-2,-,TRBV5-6,ASSYGGSYGYT
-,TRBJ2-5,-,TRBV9,ASSVARGREEETQY
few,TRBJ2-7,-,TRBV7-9,ASSFYRGSQPPREQY
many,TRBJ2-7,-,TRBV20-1,SARQTGLGSVEQY
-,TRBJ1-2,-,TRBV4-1,ASSPRGGVGGYT
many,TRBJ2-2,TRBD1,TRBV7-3,ASSPTGVAGELF
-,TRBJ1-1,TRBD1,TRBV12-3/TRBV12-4,ASSLRGDRDPENTEAF
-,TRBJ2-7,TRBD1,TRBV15,ATSRDTGGWDEQY
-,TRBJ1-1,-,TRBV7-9,ASSRTTLAPGRTEAF
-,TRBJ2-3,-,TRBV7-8,ASSPYSWGADTQY
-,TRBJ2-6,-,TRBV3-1,ASSQEFWTSFSGANVLT
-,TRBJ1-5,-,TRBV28,ASSLIRQPQH
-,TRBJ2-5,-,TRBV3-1,ASSQGLGISVRGGTQY
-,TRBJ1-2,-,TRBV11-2,ASSLGADFYGYT
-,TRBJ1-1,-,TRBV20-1,SARPFDGPNTEAF
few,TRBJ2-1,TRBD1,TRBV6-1,ASKGQGENEQF
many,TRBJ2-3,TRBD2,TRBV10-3,AISDMTSGRGSDTQY
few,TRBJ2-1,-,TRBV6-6,ASSYRADSYYNEQF
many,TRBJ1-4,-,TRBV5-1,ASSLEGRLEKLF
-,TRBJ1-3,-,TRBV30,AWSVGLGSGNTIY
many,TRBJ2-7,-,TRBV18,ASSPDSAAYEQY
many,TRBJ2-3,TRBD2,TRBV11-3,ASSFRGLEAKPQY
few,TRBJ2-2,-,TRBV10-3,AISESTAGTGELF
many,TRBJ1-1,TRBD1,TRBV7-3,ASSLDRGLGTEAF
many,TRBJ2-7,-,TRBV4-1,ASSIGGLGGEQY
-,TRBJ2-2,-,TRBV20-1,SAASGINTGELF
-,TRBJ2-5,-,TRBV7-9,ASHWLETQY
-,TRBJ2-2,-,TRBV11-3,ASSLSLADTGELF
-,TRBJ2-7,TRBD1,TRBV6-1,ASSESRGTYEQY
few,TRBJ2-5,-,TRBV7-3,ASSLMGRGAETQY
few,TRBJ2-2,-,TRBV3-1,ASSQEGPTGELF
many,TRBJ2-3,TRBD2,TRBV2,ASSRGGGRVTDTQY
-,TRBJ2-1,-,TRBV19,ASRPPNSYNEQF
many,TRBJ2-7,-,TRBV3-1,ASSQSLRDSYEQY
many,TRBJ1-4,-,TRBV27,ASSYSGDEKLF
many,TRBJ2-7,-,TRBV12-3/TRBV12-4,ASSPDTSYEQY
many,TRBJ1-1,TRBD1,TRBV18,ASSFSGTGTEAF
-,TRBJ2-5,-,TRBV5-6,ASRGGTANSY
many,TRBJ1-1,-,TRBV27,ASRVTGSMNTEAF
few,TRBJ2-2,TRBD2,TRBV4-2,ASSLRTSGSTGELF
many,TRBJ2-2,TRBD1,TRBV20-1,SASPQGATGELF
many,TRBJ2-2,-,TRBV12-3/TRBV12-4,ASIAGGTVGMTGELF
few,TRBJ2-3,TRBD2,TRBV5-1,ASSLRSYREGDTQY
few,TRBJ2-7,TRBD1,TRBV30,AWSRDSSYEQY